This T cell receptor beta chain was recorded in a study of radiotherapy plus CTLA-4 blockade in lung cancer. The CDR3 consists of 14 residues. CDR1 and CDR2 from the germline V gene are MNHNS and SASEGT. Trimming cost V 7 bases and J 4 bases; bases outside gene matches: 8. Produced via immunoSEQ multiplex PCR; TCRdb's table is partial and in-frame only. The sample includes 86,000 or so clones, 60% to 85% of them seen just once. The TCR originated in a human donor with non-small cell lung cancer who had a partial response to radiotherapy plus ipilimumab. Some clones in this sample may be carry-over from other donors' samples. The starting material was peripheral blood, obtained from a patient treated with radiotherapy plus ipilimumab. This chain joins TRBV6-1 and TRBJ1-1, with 8 bases aligning to TRBD1. The CDR3 protein is CASIRGPGFTEAFF. DNA for the CDR3: TGTGCCAGCATCAGGGGGCCAGGCTTCACTGAAGCTTTCTTT.